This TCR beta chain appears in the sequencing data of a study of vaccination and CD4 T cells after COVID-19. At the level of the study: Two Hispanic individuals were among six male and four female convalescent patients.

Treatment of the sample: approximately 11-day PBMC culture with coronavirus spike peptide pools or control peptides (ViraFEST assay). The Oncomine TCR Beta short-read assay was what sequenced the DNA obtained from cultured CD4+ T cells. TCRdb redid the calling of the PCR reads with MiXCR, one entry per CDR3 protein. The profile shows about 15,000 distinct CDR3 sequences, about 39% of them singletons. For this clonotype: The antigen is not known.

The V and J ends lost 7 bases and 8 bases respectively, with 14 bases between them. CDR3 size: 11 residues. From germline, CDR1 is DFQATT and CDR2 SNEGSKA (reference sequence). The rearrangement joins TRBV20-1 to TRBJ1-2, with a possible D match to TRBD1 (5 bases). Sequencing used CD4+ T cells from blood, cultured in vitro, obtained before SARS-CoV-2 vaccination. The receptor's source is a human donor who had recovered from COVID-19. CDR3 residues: CSVSMGVGYTF. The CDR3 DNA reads TGCAGTGTTAGTATGGGGGTAGGCTACACCTTC.